A single sample is the source of the 32 T cell receptor beta chains below, sequenced in a study of T cell responses to AZD1222 COVID-19 vaccine. This table comes from immunoSEQ multiplex PCR, and its TCRdb copy is limited to in-frame clones, with some not included. This sample yields 70,000 to 95,000 clones, of which roughly nine tenths are seen a single time; more than 4% belongs to the top ten. Source: peripheral blood, taken on day 0 of AZD1222 vaccination. The receptors were gathered from an adult in good health.

The V and J genes are TRBV5-1 and TRBJ2-7; TRBD1 agrees at 7 bases. Germline trimming cut 5 bases from V and 3 bases from J; bases unmatched to any gene: 5. The germline CDR1 and CDR2 sequences are SGHRS and YFSETQ. CDR3 length: 13 amino acids. CDR3 sequence reads: CASREDRNYEQYF. The CDR3 nucleotides read TGCGCCAGCAGGGAGGACAGGAACTACGAGCAGTACTTC.

The rearrangement links TRBV7-8 to TRBJ2-7; 13 nucleotides agree with TRBD2. With V trimmed by 1 base and J by 1 base, 1 base remained unmatched. The CDR3 contains 16 residues. The V gene's germline CDR1 is SGHVS and CDR2 FQNEAQ. CDR3 bases: TGTGCCAGCAGCTTAGGGACTAGCGGGAGTTCCTACGAGCAGTACTTC. Its protein product is CASSLGTSGSSYEQYF.

V usage is TRBV25-1 and J usage is TRBJ1-1; D is undetermined. V was cut by 3 bases and J by 7 bases, with 9 bases left in between. CDR1 and CDR2 from the germline V gene are MGHDK and SYGVNS. The CDR3 covers 12 residues. CDR3 sequence reads: CASSESYHEAFF. In DNA form, the CDR3 reads TGTGCCAGCAGTGAGTCATACCATGAAGCTTTCTTT.

The chain links TRBV30 to TRBJ1-6; no reliable D call. CDR3 length: 13 amino acids. Germline CDR1 is GTSNPN and CDR2 is SVGIG (reference sequence). V was shortened by 7 bases and J by 8 bases, with 15 bases between the two germline ends. The CDR3 here is CASQRVSDSPLHF. The CDR3 region has the DNA TGTGCCTCCCAGAGGGTTTCGGATTCACCCCTCCACTTT.

This chain connects TRBV19 to TRBJ1-2, with 7 bases aligning to TRBD1. The CDR3 totals 13 residues. Germline V CDR1 and CDR2: LNHDA, SQIVND (reference sequence). V shed 5 bases and J 8 bases; nucleotides not matched to a gene: 8. As DNA, the CDR3 is TGTGCCAGTAGTCCGCAGACAGGGCGCGGCTACACCTTC. This gives the protein CASSPQTGRGYTF. The full variable domain, its missing parts supplied by reference TRBV19 and TRBJ1-2, is DGGITQSPKYLFRKEGQNVTLSCEQNLNHDAMYWYRQDPGQGLRLIYYSQIVNDFQKGDIAEGYSVSREKKESFPLTVTSAQKNPTAFYLCASSPQTGRGYTFGSGTRLTVV.

The CDR3 DNA reads as TGTGCCTGGAGGACCCCGGGACAGGGGGAGAGGGACGAGCAGTACTTC. It yields the protein CAWRTPGQGERDEQYF. The V gene is TRBV30, the J gene TRBJ2-7; 11 bases are a match to TRBD1. The CDR3 runs to 16 residues. Germline V gives CDR1 GTSNPN, CDR2 SVGIG (reference sequence). Losses at the gene ends were 3 bases for V and 5 bases for J; bases not matched to a gene: 12.

The chain couples TRBV9 to TRBJ2-1; TRBD2 agrees at 9 bases. V lost 0 bases and J lost 5; bases outside the gene matches: 3. The CDR3 totals 15 residues. Germline V CDR1 and CDR2: SGDLS, YYNGEE. The CDR3 here is CASSVGTSDHNEQFF. The CDR3, as DNA: TGTGCCAGCAGCGTAGGGACTAGCGACCACAATGAGCAGTTCTTC.

This chain links TRBV5-1 with TRBJ2-7, with 7 bases lining up with TRBD2. After removal of 6 bases from V and 0 bases from J, the junction contained 6 bases not matched to a gene. Germline CDR1 reads SGHRS; CDR2 reads YFSETQ. The CDR3 spans 14 residues. CDR3 DNA sequence: TGCGCCAGCACACGGGGGGATAGCTCCTACGAGCAGTACTTC. This translates into CASTRGDSSYEQYF.

This rearrangement joins TRBV7-8 to TRBJ1-2, with D unresolved. CDR1 and CDR2 (germline): SGHVS, FQNEAQ. Trimming left V 0 bases short and J 4 bases short, with 9 bases between. This CDR3 has 14 amino acids. The CDR3 is CASSLAGSLYGYTF. The CDR3 region has the DNA TGTGCCAGCAGCTTAGCGGGGTCCCTCTATGGCTACACCTTC.

This clone has only one observation. V usage is TRBV3-1 (or the pseudogene TRBV3-2) and J usage is TRBJ1-1, with D uncertain. V was pared by 4 bases and J by 6 bases, with 9 bases between. This CDR3 spans 12 amino acids. Germline loops: CDR1 LGHDT, CDR2 YNNKEL (reference sequence). The CDR3 nucleotides are TGTGCCAGCAGCCCCCCAACATCTGAAGCTTTCTTT. It is translated as CASSPPTSEAFF.

The J gene is TRBJ2-5, the V gene TRBV6-2 or TRBV6-3; 9 bases map to TRBD1. V dropped 2 bases and J dropped 4; count of bases not matched to a gene: 5. The CDR3 loop spans 15 amino acids. Germline CDR1 reads MNHEY; CDR2 reads SVGEGT. CDR3 coding DNA: TGTGCCAGCAGTTACGCCGGGACAGGGAGAGAGACCCAGTACTTC. It encodes CASSYAGTGRETQYF.

V and J are TRBV10-2 and TRBJ2-2; D is unresolved. The V gene's germline CDR1 is WSHSY and CDR2 SAAADI. V was shortened by 8 bases and J by 7 bases, with 11 bases between the two germline ends. The CDR3 is 12 residues long. CDR3 DNA: TGCGCCAGCGCTAGGGCGGTCGGGGAGCTGTTTTTT. Its protein product is CASARAVGELFF.

V and J are TRBV19 and TRBJ1-1, with a weak D call TRBD1 (5 bases). Germline values: CDR1 LNHDA, CDR2 SQIVND (reference sequence). This CDR3 has 16 amino acids. The V gene lost 6 bases and the J gene lost 4 bases, with 21 bases spanning the gap. The CDR3 loop is CASRKGVLSPTTEAFF. The CDR3 DNA reads TGTGCCAGTAGAAAAGGGGTACTGTCCCCGACCACTGAAGCTTTCTTT.

The chain carries TRBV9 and TRBJ2-7, with 8 bases matching TRBD2. Germline V lookup: CDR1 SGDLS, CDR2 YYNGEE. The CDR3 is 15 amino acids. V was clipped by 3 bases and J by 5 bases; unmatched bases: 10. CDR3 sequence reads: CASSETGTSFHEQYF. DNA of the CDR3: TGTGCCAGCAGCGAGACCGGGACTAGTTTCCACGAGCAGTACTTC.

The genes are TRBV18 and TRBJ2-5; TRBD2 matches 11 bases. CDR3 length: 16 residues. Trimming removed 3 bases from V and 1 base from J; junction bases left unmatched: 4. CDR1 is KGHSH and CDR2 is LQKENI in the germline V gene. The CDR3 DNA is TGTGCCAGCTCACCTTCTAGCGGGGGGCTCCAAGAGACCCAGTACTTC. As protein: CASSPSSGGLQETQYF.

The DNA of the CDR3 is TGCGCCAGCAGCCCTGGACAGGGAGGAGGCTATGGCTACACCTTC. Amino acids: CASSPGQGGGYGYTF. This rearrangement joins TRBV4-3 to TRBJ1-2; 8 positions match TRBD1. J gave up 4 bases and V 4 bases, and 8 bases lay outside the gene matches. The CDR3 is made up of 15 amino acids. Germline CDR1 LGHNA, CDR2 YSLEER.

The chain carries TRBV10-3 and TRBJ1-4; the D gene is possibly TRBD1 (5 bases). Trimming shortened V by 6 bases and J by 6 bases, and 8 bases separated the two germline ends. The CDR3 extends over 12 amino acids. Germline assignment: CDR1 ENHRY and CDR2 SYGVKD. CDR3 region: CAIRGGDEKLFF. CDR3 bases: TGTGCCATCAGGGGGGGGGATGAAAAACTGTTTTTT.

This clone appeared once. This rearrangement joins TRBV2 to TRBJ1-1; 9 bases map to TRBD1. The CDR3 loop spans 13 amino acids. V shed 10 bases, J shed 3 bases, and the junction held 6 bases outside the gene matches. Per the germline V gene, CDR1 is SNHLY and CDR2 is FYNNEI. The CDR3 DNA reads TGTGCCACCTACCGGGACAGGGACACTGAAGCTTTCTTT. Translation: CATYRDRDTEAFF.

V usage is TRBV5-6 and J usage is TRBJ1-2; TRBD1 agrees at 10 bases. The CDR3 has 17 amino acids. CDR1 and CDR2 (germline): SGHDT, YYEEEE. J gave up 1 base and V 0 bases, and 6 bases lay outside the gene matches. The CDR3, as DNA: TGTGCCAGCAGCTTGGAGGGACAGGGGTTGTATAACTATGGCTACACCTTC. Residues: CASSLEGQGLYNYGYTF.

The gene calls are TRBV13 and TRBJ1-6; D is unclear. Trimming removed 1 base at V and 12 bases at J, with 10 bases between. This CDR3 comprises 13 residues. Germline V lookup: CDR1 PRHDT, CDR2 FYEKMQ (reference sequence). In nucleotides, the CDR3 is TGTGCCAGCAGCTTAGTTGGAGAAGGACCCCTCCACTTT. It yields the protein CASSLVGEGPLHF. The entire variable domain, with the rest obtained from reference TRBV13 and TRBJ1-6, is as follows: AAGVIQSPRHLIKEKRETATLKCYPIPRHDTVYWYQQGPGQDPQFLISFYEKMQSDKGSIPDRFSAQQFSDYHSELNMSSLELGDSALYFCASSLVGEGPLHFGNGTRLTVT.

The chain is built from TRBV27 and TRBJ1-4; TRBD1 is a possible D gene (5 bases). This CDR3 is built from 15 residues. Germline lookup yields CDR1 MNHEY and CDR2 SMNVEV (reference sequence). Between the trimmed V and J ends, which lost 4 bases and 8 bases, there was a span of 17 bases. The CDR3 sequence is CASSSPGGREEKLFF. CDR3 in DNA: TGTGCCAGCAGTTCGCCCGGGGGAAGGGAAGAAAAACTGTTTTTT.

The CDR3 sequence: CAWSVYRENYGYTF. Written as DNA, the CDR3 is TGTGCCTGGAGTGTATACAGGGAAAACTATGGCTACACCTTC. The gene calls are TRBV30 and TRBJ1-2; a weak D match, TRBD1 (6 bases). The CDR3 is 14 residues long. Per the germline V gene, CDR1 is GTSNPN and CDR2 is SVGIG (reference sequence). Trimming took off 0 bases at V and 2 bases at J, with 10 bases between the two ends.

J is TRBJ1-6 and V is TRBV4-2, with a possible D match to TRBD1 (6 bases). This CDR3 is 13 amino acids long. V dropped 0 bases and J dropped 13 bases, with 10 bases sitting between them. The germline V gene encodes CDR1 LGHNA and CDR2 YNFKEQ. The DNA of the CDR3 is TGTGCCAGCAGCCAAGACGGGGGGGCTCCCCTCCACTTT. Translation gives CASSQDGGAPLHF.

The rearrangement uses TRBV29-1 and TRBJ1-1; D is unclear. V was pared by 7 bases and J by 1 base, with 13 bases between. Germline V CDR1 and CDR2: SQVTM, ANQGSEA. The CDR3 has 13 residues. CDR3 sequence reads: CSGLDGKNTEAFF. CDR3 sequence (DNA): TGCAGCGGGTTGGACGGGAAGAACACTGAAGCTTTCTTT.

The count of this clone is one. V usage is TRBV6-5 and J usage is TRBJ1-3; D remains ambiguous. Germline CDR1 MNHEY, CDR2 SVGAGI. This CDR3 is built from 16 residues. V lost 0 bases and J 0 bases, leaving 9 bases between the germline ends. The CDR3: CASSYSRSLSGNTIYF. Written as DNA, the CDR3 is TGTGCCAGCAGTTACTCGAGGTCCCTCTCTGGAAACACCATATATTTT.

The chain joins TRBV24-1 to TRBJ1-5; 8 bases are a match to TRBD1. J gave up 4 bases and V 5 bases, and 9 bases lay outside the gene matches. This CDR3 comprises 16 residues. Looked up from germline, CDR1 is KGHDR and CDR2 is SFDVKD. In nucleotides, the CDR3 is TGTGCCACCAGTGCGGCTGGACAGGGCTCGAATCAGCCCCAGCATTTT. This translates into CATSAAGQGSNQPQHF.

This chain uses TRBV7-3 with TRBJ1-5; D ambiguous. Germline CDR1 and CDR2: SGHTA and FQGTGA. V was clipped by 5 bases and J by 3 bases, with 8 bases between them. The CDR3 consists of 13 residues. For the CDR3, the DNA is TGTGCCAGCAGCCCTACTTCCAATCAGCCCCAGCATTTT. Its translation: CASSPTSNQPQHF.

The chain employs TRBV27 and TRBJ1-6, with TRBD1 as a possible D gene (5 bases). Deletions cut 4 bases from V and 0 bases from J, with 25 bases between. The CDR3 covers 21 residues. The germline CDR1 and CDR2 sequences are MNHEY and SMNVEV (reference sequence). The CDR3: CASSSRDVGPVFRSYNSPLHF. The DNA for the CDR3 is TGTGCCAGCAGTTCACGGGATGTGGGACCAGTATTTCGCTCCTATAATTCACCCCTCCACTTT.

The chain has TRBV4-1 and TRBJ1-4; possible D gene TRBD1, 6 bases. This CDR3 is 16 amino acids long. Germline assignment: CDR1 MGHRA and CDR2 YSYEKL. V lost 1 base to trimming and J lost 0 bases, with 9 bases between them. The CDR3 region is CASSQGQGPTNEKLFF. CDR3 in DNA: TGCGCCAGCAGCCAAGGGCAGGGGCCAACTAATGAAAAACTGTTTTTT.

This chain connects TRBV6-5 to TRBJ1-1, with D perhaps matching TRBD1 (5 bases). V was trimmed by 6 bases and J by 7 bases, leaving 9 bases between them. This CDR3 contains 11 residues. Per the germline V gene, CDR1 is MNHEY and CDR2 is SVGAGI. CDR3 protein: CASRRQFEAFF. CDR3 coding DNA: TGTGCCAGCAGGAGACAGTTTGAAGCTTTCTTT.

The chain couples TRBV28 to TRBJ1-1; 12 bases match TRBD1. The CDR3 extends over 16 amino acids. V dropped 8 bases and J dropped 0; count of bases not matched to a gene: 7. From germline, CDR1 is MDHEN and CDR2 SYDVKM. The CDR3 bases are TGTGCCAGCTTAACCGGGACAGGGGGCCTGAACACTGAAGCTTTCTTT. This translates into CASLTGTGGLNTEAFF.

V is TRBV11-3 and J is TRBJ2-5, with 10 bases identical to TRBD1. The CDR3 covers 17 residues. Germline V gives CDR1 SGHNT, CDR2 YENEEA. V lost 1 base and J lost 5; bases outside the gene matches: 10. The CDR3 DNA sequence: TGTGCCAGCAGCTTAGTGGGCCCGGGACAGGGGAGGGAGACCCAGTACTTC. Encoded protein: CASSLVGPGQGRETQYF.